The clone carrying this T cell receptor (beta chain) was observed a handful of times. MiXCR, run by TCRdb on the 5' RACE reads, gives a single entry per CDR3 protein. The table includes more than 200,000 distinct CDR3 sequences, about 17% detected once. The CDR3 has 13 residues. V lost 5 bases and J lost 0, with 4 bases in between. Germline CDR1 reads KGHDR; CDR2 reads SFDVKD. This record comes from a study of T-cell memory formation after mild COVID-19. The sequence came from a man aged 18 to 29 who had mild COVID-19 (a few samples of this study predate the infection). Cell type and time point are not known. The rearrangement uses TRBV24-1 and TRBJ2-1, with D unclear. The sample was PBMCs or a T cell subset sorted from them (not recorded which). The CDR3 sequence: CATSADSYNEQFF. Here the CDR3 DNA reads TGTGCCACCAGTGCTGACTCCTACAATGAGCAGTTCTTC.